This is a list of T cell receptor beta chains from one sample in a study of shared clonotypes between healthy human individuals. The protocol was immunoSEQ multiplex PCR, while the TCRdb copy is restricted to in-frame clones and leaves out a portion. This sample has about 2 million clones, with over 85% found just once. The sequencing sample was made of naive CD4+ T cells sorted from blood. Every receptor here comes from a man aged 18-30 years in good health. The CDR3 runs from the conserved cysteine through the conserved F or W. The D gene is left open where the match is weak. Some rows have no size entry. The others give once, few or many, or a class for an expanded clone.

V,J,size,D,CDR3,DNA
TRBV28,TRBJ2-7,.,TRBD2,CASSTSGALEQYF,TGTGCCAGCAGCACTAGCGGGGCCCTCGAGCAGTACTTC
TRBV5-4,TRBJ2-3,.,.,CASSLDGSTDTQYF,TGTGCCAGCAGCTTAGACGGGAGCACAGATACGCAGTATTTT
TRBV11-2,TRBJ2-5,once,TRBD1,CASSLDGTVGETQYF,TGTGCCAGCAGCTTAGATGGGACAGTTGGAGAGACCCAGTACTTC
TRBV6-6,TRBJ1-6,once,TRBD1,CASSTGVVSDSPLHF,TGTGCCAGCAGTACAGGGGTAGTATCAGATTCACCCCTCCACTTT
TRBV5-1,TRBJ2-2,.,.,CASSFEGTTGELFF,TGCGCCAGCAGCTTTGAGGGGACAACCGGGGAGCTGTTTTTT
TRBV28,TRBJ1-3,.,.,CASSSGTPGNTIYF,TGTGCCAGCAGTTCCGGGACACCCGGAAACACCATATATTTT
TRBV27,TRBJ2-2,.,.,CASSPTLSGELFF,TGTGCCAGCAGCCCGACTTTATCCGGGGAGCTGTTTTTT
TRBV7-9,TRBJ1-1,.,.,CASSPGGVRNTEAFF,TGTGCCAGCAGCCCAGGTGGGGTAAGGAACACTGAAGCTTTCTTT
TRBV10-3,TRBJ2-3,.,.,CAILSRLTDTQYF,TGTGCCATCCTATCCCGACTCACAGATACGCAGTATTTT
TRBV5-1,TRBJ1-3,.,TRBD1,CASSLTGTGTDTIYF,TGCGCCAGCAGCTTAACCGGGACAGGGACAGACACCATATATTTT
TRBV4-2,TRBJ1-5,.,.,CASSQIGFHQPQHF,TGTGCCAGCAGCCAAATCGGGTTCCATCAGCCCCAGCATTTT
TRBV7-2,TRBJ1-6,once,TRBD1,CASSLRGTDNSPLHF,TGTGCCAGCAGCTTACGCGGGACAGATAATTCACCCCTCCACTTT
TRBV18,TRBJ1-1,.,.,CASSSGANGFGAFF,TGTGCCAGCTCATCCGGGGCCAACGGGTTTGGAGCTTTCTTT
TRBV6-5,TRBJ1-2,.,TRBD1,CASSYRDSSYGYTF,TGTGCCAGCAGTTACCGGGACAGTTCTTATGGCTACACCTTC
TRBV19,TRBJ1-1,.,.,CASSINPGPDTEAFF,TGTGCCAGTAGTATAAACCCAGGGCCGGACACTGAAGCTTTCTTT
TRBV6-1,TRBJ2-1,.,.,CASRFPSTLYEQFF,TGTGCCAGCAGGTTCCCCTCCACTCTCTATGAGCAGTTCTTC
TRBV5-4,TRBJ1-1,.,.,CASSWTLNTEAFF,TGTGCCAGCAGTTGGACTTTGAACACTGAAGCTTTCTTT